Sequencing of this TCR beta chain was carried out in a study of CD8 T cells in ankylosing spondylitis. MiXCR was run by TCRdb on the 5' RACE reads, yielding one entry per CDR3 protein. The sample includes tens of thousands of distinct CDR3 sequences, about 5.2% of them seen just once. This clonotype showed up many times. The germline V gene has CDR1 SGHVS and CDR2 FQNEAQ. Trimming left V 5 bases short and J 0 bases short, with 12 bases between. This CDR3 has 15 amino acids. This rearrangement joins TRBV7-8 to TRBJ2-3; D perhaps matches TRBD2 (6 bases). Sequenced input: blood, either unsorted or a sorted T cell fraction (not recorded which). This clonotype originated in a male donor with ankylosing spondylitis or in good health (not recorded which). The CDR3 DNA sequence: TGTGCCAGCAGCCCGGGACTTATTAGCACAGATACGCAGTATTTT. It encodes CASSPGLISTDTQYF.